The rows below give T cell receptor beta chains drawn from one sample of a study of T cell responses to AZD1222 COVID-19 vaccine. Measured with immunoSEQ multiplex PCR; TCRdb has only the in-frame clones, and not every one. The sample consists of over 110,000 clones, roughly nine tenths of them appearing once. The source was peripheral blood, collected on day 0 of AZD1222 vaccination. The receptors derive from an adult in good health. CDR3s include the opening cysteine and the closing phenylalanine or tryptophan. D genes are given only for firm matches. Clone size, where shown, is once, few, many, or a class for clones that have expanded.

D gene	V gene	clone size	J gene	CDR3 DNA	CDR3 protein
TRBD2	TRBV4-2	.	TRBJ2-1	TGTGCCAGCAGCCAAGATCCGTGGGCGGGGGACCCCTCCTACAATGAGCAGTTCTTC	CASSQDPWAGDPSYNEQFF
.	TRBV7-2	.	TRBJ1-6	TGTGCCAGCAGCAGAGGCGGGGCAGTGGTGGGAAATTCACCCCTCCACTTT	CASSRGGAVVGNSPLHF
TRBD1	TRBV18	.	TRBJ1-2	TGTGCCAGCTCCCCGGGACAGGGGTTAAGTGATGGCTACACCTTC	CASSPGQGLSDGYTF
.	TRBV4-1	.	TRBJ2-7	TGCGCCAGCAGCCAAGGAACAGGCGAGCAGTACTTC	CASSQGTGEQYF
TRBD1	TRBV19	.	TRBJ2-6	TGTGCCACCTCATCGACAGGGTTTTTTCTCTCTGGGGCCAACGTCCTGACTTTC	CATSSTGFFLSGANVLTF
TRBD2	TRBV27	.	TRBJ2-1	TGTGCCAGCACCTCACACCTCGGCGGGAGCTACAATGAGCAGTTCTTC	CASTSHLGGSYNEQFF
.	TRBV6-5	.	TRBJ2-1	TGTGCCAGCAGTTACGGGAGTCTGGACAATGAGCAGTTCTTC	CASSYGSLDNEQFF
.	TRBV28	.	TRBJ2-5	TGTGCCAGCATCCAAGGGGCGGGGCTACAAGAGACCCAGTACTTC	CASIQGAGLQETQYF
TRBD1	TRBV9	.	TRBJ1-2	TGTGCCAGCACCAGAGCGACAGGGCGCTTATCATCTAACTATGGCTACACCTTC	CASTRATGRLSSNYGYTF
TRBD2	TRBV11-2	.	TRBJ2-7	TGTGCCAGCAGCTTAGGTAGGCTGAGGACTAGCGGGAGGGCACACGAGCAGTACTTC	CASSLGRLRTSGRAHEQYF
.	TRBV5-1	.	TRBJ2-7	TGCGCCAGCAGCTTTGGAGGGAATCGGTACGAGCAGTACTTC	CASSFGGNRYEQYF
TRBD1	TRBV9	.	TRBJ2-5	TGTGCCAGCAGCGCAGGACAGGGGGCGGAGACCCAGTACTTC	CASSAGQGAETQYF
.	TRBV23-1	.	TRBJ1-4	TGCGCCAGCAGTCTTAGGGAAGCAACTAATGAAAAACTGTTTTTT	CASSLREATNEKLFF
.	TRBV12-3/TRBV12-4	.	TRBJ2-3	TGTGCCAGCAGCTATTTCACAGATACGCAGTATTTT	CASSYFTDTQYF
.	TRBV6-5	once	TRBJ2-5	TGTGCCAGCAAAAGGAACGGGATACTCAAAGAGACCCAGTACTTC	CASKRNGILKETQYF
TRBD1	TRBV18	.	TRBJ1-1	TGTGCCAGCTCAACAGGGGACACTGAAGCTTTCTTT	CASSTGDTEAFF
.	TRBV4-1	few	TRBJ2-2	TGCGCCAGCAGCCAAGATAGAGGGGTGAACACCGGGGAGCTGTTTTTT	CASSQDRGVNTGELFF
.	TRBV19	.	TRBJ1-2	TGTGCCAGTAATCGAATAGCTAACTATGGCTACACCTTC	CASNRIANYGYTF